Listed below are T cell receptor beta chains from one sample, sequenced in a study of blood T cell repertoires in COVID-19. The table came from immunoSEQ multiplex PCR; TCRdb's copy has only in-frame clones and leaves some out. The table records about 200,000 clones, almost 90% of them present only once. The sample taken for sequencing was peripheral blood. These TCRs come from a man younger than 35 with active or convalescent COVID-19. CDR3s include the opening cysteine and the closing phenylalanine or tryptophan. The order of the fields is CDR3 protein, CDR3 DNA, clone size, V gene, D gene, J gene. D genes are given only for firm matches. Expanded clones are given a class, and other clones once, few, many or no size at all.

CDR3: CASSISTLTMEQYF; DNA: TGTGCCAGCAGTATATCGACACTGACAATGGAGCAGTACTTC; size: NA; V: TRBV27; D: NA; J: TRBJ2-7
CDR3: CASRGTRGSGYTF; DNA: TGTGCCAGCAGGGGAACAAGGGGCAGTGGCTACACCTTC; size: NA; V: TRBV5-6; D: NA; J: TRBJ1-2
CDR3: CASSPLRTVVVSNQPQHF; DNA: TGTGCCAGTAGTCCCCTCCGGACAGTCGTAGTCAGCAATCAGCCCCAGCATTTT; size: NA; V: TRBV19; D: NA; J: TRBJ1-5
CDR3: CSVRTGPEKLFF; DNA: TGCAGCGTCCGGACAGGCCCTGAAAAACTGTTTTTT; size: NA; V: TRBV29-1; D: TRBD1; J: TRBJ1-4
CDR3: CASSIDFGTPNTGELFF; DNA: TGTGCCAGTAGTATAGACTTCGGGACACCGAACACCGGGGAGCTGTTTTTT; size: NA; V: TRBV19; D: NA; J: TRBJ2-2
CDR3: CASSIADRADEQFF; DNA: TGTGCCAGCAGCATTGCGGACAGGGCCGATGAGCAGTTCTTC; size: once; V: TRBV21-1; D: NA; J: TRBJ2-1
CDR3: CASSSGTGADGYTF; DNA: TGTGCCAGCAGTTCCGGGACAGGGGCCGATGGCTACACCTTC; size: NA; V: TRBV6-5; D: TRBD1; J: TRBJ1-2
CDR3: CASSDWSLSGDTQYF; DNA: TGCGCCAGCAGTGATTGGAGTCTGAGCGGAGATACGCAGTATTTT; size: once; V: TRBV10-1; D: NA; J: TRBJ2-3
CDR3: CASSIRDNNQPQHF; DNA: TGTGCCAGTAGTATCCGGGACAACAATCAGCCCCAGCATTTT; size: few; V: TRBV19; D: NA; J: TRBJ1-5
CDR3: CATSDMTGPDTQYF; DNA: TGTGCCACCAGTGATATGACAGGGCCAGATACGCAGTATTTT; size: NA; V: TRBV24-1; D: TRBD1; J: TRBJ2-3
CDR3: CASSSNRAGELFF; DNA: TGTGCCAGCAGTTCGAACAGGGCCGGGGAGCTGTTTTTT; size: NA; V: TRBV6-5; D: NA; J: TRBJ2-2
CDR3: CASNGRTGSFFDGYTF; DNA: TGTGCCAGTAACGGTCGGACAGGTAGTTTCTTTGATGGCTACACCTTC; size: NA; V: TRBV19; D: TRBD1; J: TRBJ1-2
CDR3: CASSLAGGVAEAFF; DNA: TGTGCCAGCAGCTTAGCTGGCGGGGTGGCTGAAGCTTTCTTT; size: NA; V: TRBV7-9; D: NA; J: TRBJ1-1
CDR3: CASSSASADIAKNIQYF; DNA: TGTGCCAGCAGCTCCGCTTCGGCAGACATAGCCAAAAACATTCAGTACTTC; size: NA; V: TRBV5-4; D: NA; J: TRBJ2-4
CDR3: CASSQRPATTYYEQYF; DNA: TGTGCCAGCAGCCAAAGACCCGCGACAACTTACTACGAGCAGTACTTC; size: NA; V: TRBV5-5; D: NA; J: TRBJ2-7
CDR3: CASSTRPGAGEKLFF; DNA: TGTGCCAGCAGCACGAGACCAGGGGCAGGTGAAAAACTGTTTTTT; size: NA; V: TRBV9; D: NA; J: TRBJ1-4
CDR3: CASSQPKWVRGKLFF; DNA: TGCGCCAGCAGTCAACCCAAATGGGTCCGGGGTAAACTGTTTTTT; size: NA; V: TRBV23-1; D: NA; J: TRBJ1-4
CDR3: CASSSRQGYSDTQYF; DNA: TGTGCCAGCAGCTCTCGACAGGGTTATTCAGATACGCAGTATTTT; size: NA; V: TRBV3-1/TRBV3-2; D: TRBD1; J: TRBJ2-3
CDR3: CASSQAGGRTEAFF; DNA: TGTGCCAGCAGCCAAGCCGGGGGGAGGACTGAAGCTTTCTTT; size: NA; V: TRBV14; D: NA; J: TRBJ1-1
CDR3: CASESGGYGYTF; DNA: TGTGCCAGCGAATCAGGGGGATATGGCTACACCTTC; size: NA; V: TRBV19; D: TRBD1; J: TRBJ1-2
CDR3: CASSSTRDRGGNEQFF; DNA: TGTGCCAGCAGCTCCACTCGGGACAGGGGTGGCAATGAGCAGTTCTTC; size: once; V: TRBV7-9; D: TRBD1; J: TRBJ2-1
CDR3: CASSLGQGGNTIYF; DNA: TGCGCCAGCAGCTTGGGACAGGGGGGAAACACCATATATTTT; size: NA; V: TRBV5-1; D: TRBD1; J: TRBJ1-3
CDR3: CAWTRGSGNTIYF; DNA: TGTGCCTGGACCCGGGGCTCTGGAAACACCATATATTTT; size: NA; V: TRBV30; D: NA; J: TRBJ1-3
CDR3: CASSGQGDEQFF; DNA: TGCGCCAGCAGCGGACAGGGGGATGAGCAGTTCTTC; size: once; V: TRBV5-1; D: TRBD1; J: TRBJ2-1
CDR3: CASSRASGKNNEQFF; DNA: TGTGCCAGCAGCCGTGCTAGCGGGAAAAACAATGAGCAGTTCTTC; size: NA; V: TRBV7-6; D: TRBD2; J: TRBJ2-1
CDR3: CASSPSSGGAYEQYF; DNA: TGTGCCAGCAGCCCATCTAGCGGGGGGGCCTACGAGCAGTACTTC; size: NA; V: TRBV3-1/TRBV3-2; D: TRBD2; J: TRBJ2-7
CDR3: CATGGRNTEAFF; DNA: TGTGCCACCGGGGGACGGAACACTGAAGCTTTCTTT; size: NA; V: TRBV10-3; D: NA; J: TRBJ1-1
CDR3: CASSPSGGGTNTQYF; DNA: TGTGCCAGCAGTCCCTCCGGGGGGGGCACAAATACGCAGTATTTT; size: NA; V: TRBV6-5; D: TRBD2; J: TRBJ2-3
CDR3: CASSLTGDNQPQHF; DNA: TGCGCCAGCAGCTTGACAGGGGACAATCAGCCCCAGCATTTT; size: few; V: TRBV5-1; D: TRBD1; J: TRBJ1-5
CDR3: CASSGQGREQYF; DNA: TGTGCCAGCAGTGGTCAGGGCCGCGAGCAGTACTTC; size: NA; V: TRBV6-2/TRBV6-3; D: NA; J: TRBJ2-7
CDR3: CATSRVWLAGETYEQYF; DNA: TGTGCCACCAGCAGAGTGTGGCTAGCGGGGGAAACCTACGAGCAGTACTTC; size: NA; V: TRBV15; D: TRBD2; J: TRBJ2-7
CDR3: CASSVGQSYGYTF; DNA: TGTGCCAGCAGCGTCGGACAGAGCTATGGCTACACCTTC; size: NA; V: TRBV7-9; D: NA; J: TRBJ1-2
CDR3: CASSIGTGGNEQFF; DNA: TGCGCCAGCAGCATCGGGACAGGGGGCAATGAGCAGTTCTTC; size: NA; V: TRBV5-1; D: TRBD1; J: TRBJ2-1
CDR3: CASISTGADTEAFF; DNA: TGTGCCAGTATCTCGACAGGGGCGGACACTGAAGCTTTCTTT; size: once; V: TRBV19; D: TRBD1; J: TRBJ1-1
CDR3: CASSPLGQGYEQYF; DNA: TGTGCCAGCTCCCCCCTAGGGCAGGGTTACGAGCAGTACTTC; size: NA; V: TRBV11-2; D: NA; J: TRBJ2-7
CDR3: CSVDDQGYNEQFF; DNA: TGCAGCGTTGATGACCAGGGCTACAATGAGCAGTTCTTC; size: NA; V: TRBV29-1; D: NA; J: TRBJ2-1
CDR3: CASSTGQHNSPLHF; DNA: TGCGCCAGCAGCACCGGACAGCATAATTCACCCCTCCACTTT; size: NA; V: TRBV5-1; D: NA; J: TRBJ1-6
CDR3: CASSIETGGGLEQYF; DNA: TGTGCCAGTAGTATAGAGACAGGGGGAGGTTTGGAGCAGTACTTC; size: NA; V: TRBV19; D: TRBD1; J: TRBJ2-7
CDR3: CASSLGQGGYTF; DNA: TGTGCCAGCAGCTTGGGACAGGGTGGCTACACCTTC; size: NA; V: TRBV5-5; D: TRBD1; J: TRBJ1-2
CDR3: CASSKPPGGRPRDEQYF; DNA: TGTGCCAGCAGCAAACCCCCGGGGGGCAGGCCGCGGGACGAGCAGTACTTC; size: NA; V: TRBV7-9; D: NA; J: TRBJ2-7
CDR3: CASSTRTDSPLHF; DNA: TGTGCCAGCAGTACGCGGACAGATTCACCCCTCCACTTT; size: NA; V: TRBV6-5; D: NA; J: TRBJ1-6
CDR3: CASGGTEPTGELFF; DNA: TGTGCCAGTGGTGGGACTGAACCCACCGGGGAGCTGTTTTTT; size: NA; V: TRBV19; D: NA; J: TRBJ2-2
CDR3: CSVRQGQHTEAFF; DNA: TGCAGCGTGCGGCAGGGACAGCACACTGAAGCTTTCTTT; size: NA; V: TRBV29-1; D: TRBD1; J: TRBJ1-1
CDR3: CASSEAPYRSPPDYTF; DNA: TGTGCCAGCAGTGAAGCGCCGTACAGGTCCCCGCCAGACTACACCTTC; size: few; V: TRBV2; D: NA; J: TRBJ1-2
CDR3: CASSYTAFGAGVYEQFF; DNA: TGTGCCAGCAGTTACACCGCTTTTGGGGCGGGAGTTTATGAGCAGTTCTTC; size: NA; V: TRBV6-2/TRBV6-3; D: TRBD2; J: TRBJ2-1
CDR3: CASSSLGAGGTGELFF; DNA: TGTGCCAGCAGCTCCCTTGGGGCAGGGGGAACCGGGGAGCTGTTTTTT; size: NA; V: TRBV7-8; D: TRBD1; J: TRBJ2-2
CDR3: CASSPHSGRDYNEQFF; DNA: TGTGCCAGCAGCCCCCATAGCGGGAGGGATTACAATGAGCAGTTCTTC; size: NA; V: TRBV7-3; D: TRBD2; J: TRBJ2-1
CDR3: CASSIGGRNTGELFF; DNA: TGTGCCAGTAGTATAGGAGGGCGGAACACCGGGGAGCTGTTTTTT; size: NA; V: TRBV19; D: NA; J: TRBJ2-2
CDR3: CASSLGGTGPNLTPLHF; DNA: TGTGCCAGCAGCTTAGGGGGGACAGGGCCCAACCTGACACCCCTCCACTTT; size: NA; V: TRBV5-5; D: TRBD1; J: TRBJ1-6
CDR3: CASIGTDSGANVLTF; DNA: TGTGCCAGCATTGGGACAGACTCTGGGGCCAACGTCCTGACTTTC; size: NA; V: TRBV7-9; D: TRBD1; J: TRBJ2-6
CDR3: CASSEVLEGAEAFF; DNA: TGTGCCAGCAGTGAAGTGTTAGAGGGGGCTGAAGCTTTCTTT; size: once; V: TRBV25-1; D: NA; J: TRBJ1-1
CDR3: CASSNRSGTRPSYF; DNA: TGTGCCAGTAGTAATCGGTCAGGGACTCGCCCTAGTTACTTC; size: NA; V: TRBV19; D: NA; J: TRBJ2-5
CDR3: CASSSTGTGMNTEAFF; DNA: TGCGCCAGCAGCTCGACCGGGACAGGGATGAACACTGAAGCTTTCTTT; size: NA; V: TRBV5-1; D: TRBD1; J: TRBJ1-1
CDR3: CASSESFTGFGYTF; DNA: TGCGCCAGCAGTGAGTCTTTCACAGGTTTTGGCTACACCTTC; size: NA; V: TRBV10-2; D: NA; J: TRBJ1-2
CDR3: CASSPGQQYSGNTIYF; DNA: TGTGCCAGCTCACCCGGACAACAGTACTCTGGAAACACCATATATTTT; size: NA; V: TRBV18; D: NA; J: TRBJ1-3
CDR3: CASSLTQVQETQYF; DNA: TGTGCCAGCAGCTTGACCCAGGTACAAGAGACCCAGTACTTC; size: NA; V: TRBV7-2; D: NA; J: TRBJ2-5
CDR3: CATSDPQDRPNEKLFF; DNA: TGTGCCACCAGTGATCCACAGGACAGGCCTAATGAAAAACTGTTTTTT; size: NA; V: TRBV24-1; D: TRBD1; J: TRBJ1-4
CDR3: CASSLELRGTDTQYF; DNA: TGTGCCAGCAGCTTAGAGCTGAGGGGCACAGATACGCAGTATTTT; size: NA; V: TRBV11-2; D: NA; J: TRBJ2-3
CDR3: CASSSGQRGETQYF; DNA: TGTGCCAGCAGCTCCGGACAGAGAGGAGAGACCCAGTACTTC; size: NA; V: TRBV5-4; D: NA; J: TRBJ2-5